Here is one T cell receptor (beta chain) with its context. Its antigen is as yet unknown. The data are from a study of cytomegalovirus exposure and HLA in healthy donors. 60 Vbeta and 13 Jbeta primers were used in PCR. Clones were sequenced by immunoSEQ multiplex PCR, and TCRdb holds only the in-frame ones, with some missing. The profile shows about 140,000 clones, about a tenth of them singletons. Sampled while nominally healthy, donors likely had unrecorded immune exposures. Study-level findings and limits: Reported findings show TCR beta sequences accurately forecast HLA-A and HLA-B alleles in most subjects. TCR beta V- and J-gene trimming, according to a later analysis, was linked to a missense DCLRE1C variant. The study designated 150 or so TCR beta chains cytomegalovirus-associated.

CDR1 is SGDLS, CDR2 YYNGEE, per germline. The CDR3 spans 13 residues. J was trimmed by 5 bases and V by 4 bases; bases with no gene match: 1. This sequence originates from a male donor in good health and CMV-seronegative. The gene calls are TRBV9 and TRBJ1-5; 9 bases map to TRBD1. Material for sequencing was PBMCs. CDR3 in amino acids: CASSRDRDQPQHF. CDR3 bases: TGTGCCAGCAGCCGGGACAGGGATCAGCCCCAGCATTTT.